Below, 17 T cell receptor beta chains from the same sample are listed, as sequenced in a study of technical replicates of blood from a handful of donors. Method: immunoSEQ multiplex PCR; TCRdb's copy keeps in-frame clones and lacks some. The repertoire holds approximately 75,000 clones, approximately 97% seen once, with 0.25% to 0.3% in the top ten. Input material: T cells isolated from PBMCs. The source of these receptors is a human donor in good health.

This chain links TRBV6-5 with TRBJ1-2; D may be TRBD1 (5 bases). The V and J ends lost 0 bases and 8 bases respectively, with 13 bases between them. The CDR3 runs 14 residues. From germline, CDR1 is MNHEY and CDR2 SVGAGI. CDR3 bases: TGTGCCAGCAGTTACTCGCCAGGGATGGCCGGCTACACCTTC. It specifies CASSYSPGMAGYTF.

Concerning this clone: One end of the junction fails to match germline, which may point to a read error. The chain joins TRBV6-1 to TRBJ1-3, with 8 nucleotides matching TRBD1. This CDR3 spans 17 amino acids. Germline lookup yields CDR1 MNHNS and CDR2 SASEGT. CDR3 amino acids: CASSQAGGLSSGNTIYF. CDR3 nucleotides: TGTGCCAGCAGTCAAGCAGGGGGCCTAAGCTCTGGAAACACCATATATTTT.

This chain's CDR3 is CASSWDTLAETGELFF. The DNA for the CDR3 is TGTGCCAGCAGCTGGGACACCCTCGCGGAGACCGGGGAGCTGTTTTTT. The chain couples TRBV9 to TRBJ2-2; possibly TRBD1 for D (6 bases). Per germline, CDR1 SGDLS and CDR2 YYNGEE. The length of the CDR3 is 16 residues. V was cut by 4 bases and J by 5 bases, with 18 bases left in between.

This rearrangement joins TRBV5-1 to TRBJ2-1; 11 nucleotides line up with TRBD2. Trimming cost V 0 bases and J 10 bases; bases outside gene matches: 6. Germline V gives CDR1 SGHRS, CDR2 YFSETQ. The CDR3 is made up of 15 amino acids. CDR3 nucleotides: TGCGCCAGCAGCTTGGCACTAGCGGGAGTTTTGGAGCAGTTCTTC. It yields the protein CASSLALAGVLEQFF.

The chain combines TRBV5-4 with TRBJ2-7, with 7 bases lining up with TRBD2. There are 14 residues in the CDR3. V lost 10 bases to trimming and J lost 2 bases; unmatched junction nucleotides: 12. Germline loops: CDR1 SGHNT, CDR2 YYREEE (reference sequence). The DNA of the CDR3 is TGTGCCTCCGGCCCGGGACGGGGGGCCTACGAGCAGTACTTC. Protein sequence: CASGPGRGAYEQYF.

The chain links TRBV28 to TRBJ1-1, with D possibly matching TRBD1 (5 bases). V was shortened by 4 bases and J by 5 bases, with 8 bases between the two germline ends. Germline assignment: CDR1 MDHEN and CDR2 SYDVKM. The length of the CDR3 is 12 residues. CDR3 sequence reads: CASSWGVTEAFF. Here the CDR3 DNA reads TGTGCCAGCAGTTGGGGGGTTACTGAAGCTTTCTTT.

The CDR3 loop is CASSTRQGSSYGYTF. CDR3 bases: TGTGCCAGCAGTACACGACAGGGTTCATCCTATGGCTACACCTTC. The chain is built from TRBV6-1 and TRBJ1-2, with 7 positions matching TRBD1. After removal of 5 bases from V and 4 bases from J, the junction contained 10 bases not matched to a gene. CDR3 length equals 15 residues. Looked up from germline, CDR1 is MNHNS and CDR2 is SASEGT.

V is TRBV5-4 and J is TRBJ2-4; D is perhaps TRBD1 (6 bases). V lost 4 bases, J lost 8 bases, and 10 bases lay in between. The CDR3 length is 12 residues. Germline CDR1 SGHNT, CDR2 YYREEE (reference sequence). In DNA form, the CDR3 reads TGTGCCAGCAGCAAGACAGGAGACATTCAGTACTTC. Its protein is CASSKTGDIQYF.

The chain combines TRBV28 with TRBJ1-1; TRBD1 matches 9 bases. The CDR3 length is 15 residues. V lost 6 bases and J lost 0; bases outside the gene matches: 5. Germline V gene lookup returns CDR1 MDHEN and CDR2 SYDVKM. For the CDR3, the DNA is TGTGCCAGCAGAAAACAGGGGGCGATGAACACTGAAGCTTTCTTT. Protein sequence: CASRKQGAMNTEAFF.

This chain connects TRBV5-1 to TRBJ2-5; TRBD1 aligns across 10 bases. CDR1 is SGHRS, CDR2 YFSETQ, per germline. The J segment lost 5 bases and the V segment lost 3 bases, leaving 1 base of the junction unmatched. The length of the CDR3 is 13 residues. The CDR3 region has the DNA TGCGCCAGCAGCTCGGGACAGGGGGAGACCCAGTACTTC. Translating it yields CASSSGQGETQYF.

The count of this clone is one. The V gene is TRBV4-3, the J gene TRBJ1-2; TRBD1 matches at 11 bases. Germline CDR1 and CDR2: LGHNA and YSLEER. Trimming cost V 3 bases and J 3 bases; bases outside gene matches: 9. The CDR3 consists of 17 residues. The CDR3 DNA reads TGCGCCAGCAGCCAGGGAGCCTGGACAGGGGGCGACTATGGCTACACCTTC. This translates into CASSQGAWTGGDYGYTF.

This rearrangement joins TRBV11-2 to TRBJ2-1; D unclear. This CDR3 spans 13 amino acids. Trimming removed 2 bases at V and 9 bases at J, with 11 bases between. CDR1 is SGHAT and CDR2 is FQNNGV in the germline V gene. The CDR3 coding sequence is TGTGCCAGCAGCTTAAGATCCCGAGGTGAGCAGTTCTTC. Amino acid sequence: CASSLRSRGEQFF.

The genes are TRBV11-3 and TRBJ1-3; perhaps TRBD1 as D (5 bases). CDR3 length: 14 residues. Trimming took 4 bases from V and 2 from J, leaving 9 bases between them. Per the germline V gene, CDR1 is SGHNT and CDR2 is YENEEA. The CDR3 protein is CASSSQVPGNTIYF. CDR3 sequence (DNA): TGTGCCAGCAGCTCACAGGTACCTGGAAACACCATATATTTT.

The rearrangement joins TRBV2 to TRBJ2-7; TRBD2 is a possible D gene (6 bases). Between the trimmed V and J ends, which lost 3 bases and 7 bases, there was a span of 19 bases. Germline CDR1 SNHLY, CDR2 FYNNEI. This CDR3 contains 15 residues. The CDR3 DNA sequence: TGTGCCAGCAGTGACAGGCTAGCGAGAGCCGGAGAGCAGTACTTC. It specifies CASSDRLARAGEQYF.

The chain combines TRBV6-5 with TRBJ2-2; possible D gene TRBD1, 5 bases. The CDR3 length is 16 residues. V was trimmed by 2 bases and J by 3 bases, leaving 13 bases between them. Germline CDR1 reads MNHEY; CDR2 reads SVGAGI. In DNA form, the CDR3 reads TGTGCCAGCAGTTACGGGGCTAGATTAGACACCGGGGAGCTGTTTTTT. This sequence encodes CASSYGARLDTGELFF.

The chain carries TRBV7-2 and TRBJ2-1; D ambiguous. CDR3 length: 14 amino acids. Trimming left V 5 bases short and J 9 bases short, with 17 bases between. Per the germline V gene, CDR1 is SGHTA and CDR2 is FQGNSA. CDR3 sequence: CASSLEAGYSEQFF. Here the CDR3 DNA reads TGTGCCAGCAGCCTAGAGGCCGGGTATAGTGAGCAGTTCTTC.

V gene TRBV5-6 combines with J gene TRBJ2-5; TRBD2 might be the D (7 bases). The germline CDR1 and CDR2 sequences are SGHDT and YYEEEE. Trimming removed 0 bases from V and 4 bases from J, with 13 bases in between. The CDR3 loop spans 15 amino acids. The CDR3 reads CASSLEGGGGETQYF. The CDR3 coding sequence is TGTGCCAGCAGCTTGGAAGGCGGGGGCGGAGAGACCCAGTACTTC.